The 18 T cell receptor beta chains below all came from one sample that was sequenced in a study of blood T cell repertoires in COVID-19. Measured with immunoSEQ multiplex PCR; TCRdb has only the in-frame clones, and not every one. There are 65,000 or so clones in the sample; around 90% occur only once, and over 9% lies in the top ten. Sequenced material: peripheral blood. These receptors all come from a human donor with acute or convalescent COVID-19. The donor label of this sample is uncertain.

The rearrangement joins TRBV4-1 to TRBJ2-2; 10 nucleotides agree with TRBD1. J lost 5 bases, V lost 5 bases, and 5 bases had no gene match. Germline V gives CDR1 MGHRA, CDR2 YSYEKL. The CDR3 length is 15 residues. CDR3 bases: TGCGCCAGCAGCAAAACGGGACAGGGGACCGGGGAGCTGTTTTTT. Residues: CASSKTGQGTGELFF.

The chain has TRBV9 and TRBJ2-1; D call uncertain. Trimming stripped 2 bases from V and 5 bases from J, with 8 bases between. The germline gives CDR1 SGDLS, CDR2 YYNGEE. This CDR3 has 13 residues. Here the CDR3 DNA reads TGTGCCAGCAGCGTCCGGGTGAACAATGAGCAGTTCTTC. This encodes CASSVRVNNEQFF. Full variable domain (missing parts from reference TRBV9 and TRBJ2-1): DSGVTQTPKHLITATGQRVTLRCSPRSGDLSVYWYQQSLDQGLQFLIQYYNGEERAKGNILERFSAQQFPDLHSELNLSSLELGDSALYFCASSVRVNNEQFFGPGTRLTVL.

This clone has just one count. The J gene is TRBJ2-4, the V gene TRBV9, with 7 bases fitting TRBD1. V lost 2 bases and J lost 5; bases outside the gene matches: 4. The CDR3 is 14 residues long. Germline V CDR1 and CDR2: SGDLS, YYNGEE. Here the CDR3 DNA reads TGTGCCAGCAGCGTCGGTGACAGGGAAAACATTCAGTACTTC. This translates into CASSVGDRENIQYF. The whole variable domain, filled in from reference TRBV9 and TRBJ2-4, reads DSGVTQTPKHLITATGQRVTLRCSPRSGDLSVYWYQQSLDQGLQFLIQYYNGEERAKGNILERFSAQQFPDLHSELNLSSLELGDSALYFCASSVGDRENIQYFGAGTRLSVL.

This rearrangement joins TRBV19 to TRBJ2-1; D perhaps matches TRBD1 (6 bases). Germline V gene lookup returns CDR1 LNHDA and CDR2 SQIVND (reference sequence). V shed 5 bases and J shed 0 bases, with 11 bases lying between them. CDR3 length: 15 amino acids. CDR3 sequence reads: CASSVTGISYNEQFF. CDR3 DNA: TGTGCCAGTAGTGTAACAGGGATCTCCTACAATGAGCAGTTCTTC.

This clone was recorded once. CDR3 bases: TGTGCCAGTAGTATGGGGGGACCAGGGACAGATACGCAGTATTTT. Its protein is CASSMGGPGTDTQYF. The chain combines TRBV19 with TRBJ2-3, with a tentative D call TRBD2 (6 bases). Germline-derived CDR1 and CDR2 are LNHDA and SQIVND (reference sequence). The V end lost 3 bases, the J end lost 3 bases, and 13 bases lay between the germline ends. The CDR3 length is 15 residues.

V is TRBV5-4 and J is TRBJ2-7, with D tentatively TRBD1 (5 bases). Between the trimmed V and J ends, which lost 2 bases and 2 bases, there was a span of 8 bases. The germline V gene encodes CDR1 SGHNT and CDR2 YYREEE (reference sequence). The CDR3 is 13 residues long. Here the CDR3 DNA reads TGTGCCAGCAGCTTTAGGGGAACCTACGAGCAGTACGTC. Amino acid sequence: CASSFRGTYEQYV.

The genes are TRBV5-1 and TRBJ1-1; possibly TRBD1 for D (6 bases). The CDR3 is made up of 17 amino acids. The germline V gene encodes CDR1 SGHRS and CDR2 YFSETQ. V shed 0 bases and J shed 0 bases, with 15 bases lying between them. The DNA for the CDR3 is TGCGCCAGCAGCTTGGTTGGGGCAGGGGTCATGAACACTGAAGCTTTCTTT. This codes for CASSLVGAGVMNTEAFF.

This chain connects TRBV5-6 to TRBJ1-5; D possibly corresponds to TRBD1 (5 bases). Germline V gives CDR1 SGHDT, CDR2 YYEEEE. V was cut by 1 base and J by 4 bases, with 12 bases left in between. This CDR3 is 15 amino acids long. The CDR3 region has the DNA TGTGCCAGCAGCTTGAAGGGGTCGGTGAATCAGCCCCAGCATTTT. Encoded protein: CASSLKGSVNQPQHF.

Points on this clone: The junction departs from germline at one end; a sequencing error may be responsible. The J gene is TRBJ2-7, the V gene TRBV27; 13 bases agree with TRBD2. This CDR3 comprises 19 residues. Germline V gene lookup returns CDR1 MNHEY and CDR2 SMNVEV (reference sequence). The CDR3 loop is CASRQTGTSGATVSYKQYF. The CDR3 bases are TGTGCCAGCAGGCAGACAGGGACTAGCGGGGCCACTGTATCCTACAAGCAGTACTTC.

This clone has a single count. The chain joins TRBV15 to TRBJ1-4; D remains ambiguous. The CDR3 is 13 amino acids. From germline, CDR1 is LNHNV and CDR2 YYDKDF (reference sequence). V shed 0 bases and J shed 6 bases, with 5 bases lying between them. This CDR3 is CATSRDQDEKLFF. The CDR3 region has the DNA TGTGCCACCAGCAGAGACCAGGATGAAAAACTGTTTTTT. The variable domain in full, with the rest retrieved from reference TRBV15 and TRBJ1-4, is DAMVIQNPRYQVTQFGKPVTLSCSQTLNHNVMYWYQQKSSQAPKLLFHYYDKDFNNEADTPDNFQSRRPNTSFCFLDIRSPGLGDTAMYLCATSRDQDEKLFFGSGTQLSVL.

The genes are TRBV7-2 and TRBJ2-3; 8 bases agree with TRBD2. J was trimmed by 5 bases and V by 7 bases; bases with no gene match: 8. CDR3 size: 14 residues. Germline assignment: CDR1 SGHTA and CDR2 FQGNSA. The CDR3 sequence is CASKDMAGGDTQYF. The CDR3, as DNA: TGTGCCAGCAAGGACATGGCGGGGGGAGATACGCAGTATTTT.

CDR3 loop: CASNRGSDEQYF. DNA of the CDR3: TGTGCCAGCAATCGGGGGTCGGACGAGCAGTACTTC. The rearrangement links TRBV2 to TRBJ2-7, with D possibly matching TRBD2 (6 bases). CDR3 size: 12 residues. From germline, CDR1 is SNHLY and CDR2 FYNNEI. Trimming left V 7 bases short and J 5 bases short, with 12 bases between.

This clone has a single count. The chain joins TRBV5-1 to TRBJ1-4; 9 positions match TRBD1. After removal of 4 bases from V and 11 bases from J, the junction contained 6 bases not matched to a gene. This CDR3 comprises 13 residues. From germline, CDR1 is SGHRS and CDR2 YFSETQ. The CDR3 sequence: CASSEGQGGKLFF. The DNA for the CDR3 is TGCGCCAGCAGCGAGGGACAGGGCGGGAAACTGTTTTTT.

The chain combines TRBV6-5 with TRBJ2-7, with 9 bases aligning to TRBD1. The CDR3 loop spans 14 amino acids. Trimming took 6 bases from V and 3 from J; bases not matched to a gene: 6. The germline V gene encodes CDR1 MNHEY and CDR2 SVGAGI. The CDR3 sequence is CASRPGQGFYEQYV. The CDR3 DNA reads TGTGCCAGCAGGCCGGGACAGGGCTTCTACGAGCAGTACGTC.

V and J are TRBV6-2 or TRBV6-3 and TRBJ2-1; the match to TRBD1 covers 12 bases. The CDR3 spans 18 residues. Trimming at V came to 6 bases and at J to 6 bases, leaving 15 bases not matched to a gene. The germline V gene encodes CDR1 MNHEY and CDR2 SVGEGT. The CDR3 region has the DNA TGTGCCAGCAGCCCTAGGGCCGGGACAGGGGGCAGCGGCAATGAGCAGTTCTTC. This codes for CASSPRAGTGGSGNEQFF.

CDR3 coding DNA: TGTGCCAGCAGACTAATGGGGGCCTATGGCTACACCTTC. Encoded protein: CASRLMGAYGYTF. This sequence joins TRBV28 and TRBJ1-2; the D gene is possibly TRBD1 (6 bases). The CDR3 is 13 amino acids. Germline V CDR1 and CDR2: MDHEN, SYDVKM. V shed 6 bases and J shed 4 bases, with 12 bases lying between them.

The chain combines TRBV18 with TRBJ1-4; no definite D call. Germline loops: CDR1 KGHSH, CDR2 LQKENI. This CDR3 has 13 residues. V lost 3 bases and J lost 3, with 5 bases in between. Written as DNA, the CDR3 is TGTGCCAGCTCACCTGAGCCTAATGAAAAACTGTTTTTT. Translated: CASSPEPNEKLFF.

This chain uses TRBV5-1 with TRBJ2-7; D perhaps matches TRBD1 (6 bases). The CDR3 has 13 amino acids. From germline, CDR1 is SGHRS and CDR2 YFSETQ. The germline V and J ends were trimmed by 3 bases and 6 bases, with 13 bases remaining between them. CDR3 protein: CASSSQGVGEQYF. Written as DNA, the CDR3 is TGCGCCAGCAGCTCACAGGGAGTTGGCGAGCAGTACTTC.